This T cell receptor beta chain was observed in a study of OX40 agonist ivuxolimab in advanced cancers. Some background on the complete study: Ivuxolimab was a fully human IgG2 agonistic monoclonal antibody targeting the costimulatory receptor OX40 (CD134). Intravenous ivuxolimab was administered to patients every 2 weeks at six dose levels: 0.01, 0.1, 0.3, 1.5, 3 and 10 mg/kg. Among the roughly 50 dose-escalation patients, some 20 had hepatocellular carcinoma, roughly 15 melanoma, 9 renal cell carcinoma and 9 head and neck cancer. In the dose-escalation cohort, over 65% of patients were male, and the mean age was approximately 64 years, with a range of 23 to 79. Prior anti-PD-1, anti-PD-L1 or anti-CTLA-4 therapy was permitted, and checkpoint inhibitors had been received by about 44% of dose-escalation patients. Partial responses occurred in three dose-escalation patients, of whom one had hepatocellular carcinoma and two had cutaneous melanoma. Peripheral TCRbeta sequencing aimed to test whether ivuxolimab altered TCR sequence diversity and caused clonal T-cell expansion. The paper reports the monotherapy dose-escalation portion (N of about 50 patients) of the phase I ivuxolimab trial.

The paper's findings and limits, for the study overall: After ivuxolimab, expanded clones were on average more numerous among CD8+ T cells than among CD4+ T cells. At doses of 0.1 to 3.0 mg/kg, clonal expansion of both CD4+ and CD8+ T cells in blood was seen between baseline and week 6. Low levels of normalized T-cell clonal expansion were also shown by some nonresponding patients. Antigen specificity was not determined for the clonally expanded peripheral T cells. In the 0.1-3.0 mg/kg groups, partial responders were among the patients with the lowest normalized peripheral clonal expansion, particularly in CD8+ T cells.

To sequence the TCRbeta CDR3 region, genomic DNA was isolated from the sorted cells. TCRbeta CDR3 regions were sequenced using the immunoSEQ Assay. This immuneACCESS table, as held by TCRdb, lists in-frame sequences with V and J called but not all clones. Of the missing ones, under half trace to an unresolved V gene in checked studies; the others have no known cause. A total of 84,000 or so clones appear in this sample, 70% to 90% of them only once. Of the sample, approximately 0.28% falls within the top ten clones. Germline trimming amounts to 4 bases on V and 3 bases on J, with 6 as the count of junction bases outside the gene matches. Taken from the germline V gene, the CDR1 and CDR2 loops are SGHRS and YFSETQ. The cysteine opens and the phenylalanine closes a CDR3 of 14 amino acids. Only the CDR3 DNA is retained, 42 bases long and in frame from the first base. To note about this clone: Its antigen is not yet known. Base-call qualities are not available, and no considerably larger clone is one nucleotide away.

The trial excluded patients who had a history of autoimmune disease or who were on systemic immunosuppression. In every dose cohort, peripheral blood was drawn for TCR sequencing at baseline, cycle 4 day 1, and cycle 7 day 1. The samples were drawn from a first-in-human, open-label, multicenter phase I dose-escalation trial of ivuxolimab. Adults with locally advanced or metastatic melanoma, renal cell carcinoma, hepatocellular carcinoma or head and neck squamous cell carcinoma were enrolled in the trial. Before TCR sequencing, CD4+ T cells and CD8+ T cells from peripheral blood were sorted into separate populations.

The sample here was CD4+ or CD8+ T cells sorted from blood, taken in a trial of the OX40 agonist ivuxolimab. This receptor was identified in an adult with an advanced solid tumor such as melanoma, head and neck, liver or kidney cancer. The sequence links TRBV5-1 to TRBJ1-1; 7 nucleotides in the junction match TRBD1. The DNA sequence is TGCGCCAGCAGCCCATCCGGGACAGACACTGAAGCTTTCTTT. This sequence encodes CASSPSGTDTEAFF. Where the CDR3 stops, the reference TRBV5-1 and TRBJ1-1 genes take over; the full variable domain is KAGVTQTPRYLIKTRGQQVTLSCSPISGHRSVSWYQQTPGQGLQFLFEYFSETQRNKGNFPGRFSGRQFSNSRSEMNVSTLELGDSALYLCASSPSGTDTEAFFGQGTRLTVV.